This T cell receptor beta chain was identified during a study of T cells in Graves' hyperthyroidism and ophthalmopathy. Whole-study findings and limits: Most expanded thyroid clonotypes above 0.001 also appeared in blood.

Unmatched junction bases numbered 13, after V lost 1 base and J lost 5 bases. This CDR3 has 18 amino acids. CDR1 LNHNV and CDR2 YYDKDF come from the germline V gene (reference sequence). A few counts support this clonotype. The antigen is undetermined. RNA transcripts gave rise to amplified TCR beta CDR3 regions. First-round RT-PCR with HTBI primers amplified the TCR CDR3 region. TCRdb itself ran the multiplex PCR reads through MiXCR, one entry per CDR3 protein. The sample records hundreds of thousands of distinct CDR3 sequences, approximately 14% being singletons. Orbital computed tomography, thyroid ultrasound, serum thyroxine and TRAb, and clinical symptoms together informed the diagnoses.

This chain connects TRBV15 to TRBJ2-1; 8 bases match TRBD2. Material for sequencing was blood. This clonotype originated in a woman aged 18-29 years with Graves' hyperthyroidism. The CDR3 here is CATSRAGSGTFFNNEQFF. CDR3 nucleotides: TGTGCCACCAGCAGAGCGGGTAGCGGGACCTTCTTCAACAATGAGCAGTTCTTC. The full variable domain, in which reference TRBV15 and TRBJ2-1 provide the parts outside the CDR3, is DAMVIQNPRYQVTQFGKPVTLSCSQTLNHNVMYWYQQKSSQAPKLLFHYYDKDFNNEADTPDNFQSRRPNTSFCFLDIRSPGLGDTAMYLCATSRAGSGTFFNNEQFFGPGTRLTVL.